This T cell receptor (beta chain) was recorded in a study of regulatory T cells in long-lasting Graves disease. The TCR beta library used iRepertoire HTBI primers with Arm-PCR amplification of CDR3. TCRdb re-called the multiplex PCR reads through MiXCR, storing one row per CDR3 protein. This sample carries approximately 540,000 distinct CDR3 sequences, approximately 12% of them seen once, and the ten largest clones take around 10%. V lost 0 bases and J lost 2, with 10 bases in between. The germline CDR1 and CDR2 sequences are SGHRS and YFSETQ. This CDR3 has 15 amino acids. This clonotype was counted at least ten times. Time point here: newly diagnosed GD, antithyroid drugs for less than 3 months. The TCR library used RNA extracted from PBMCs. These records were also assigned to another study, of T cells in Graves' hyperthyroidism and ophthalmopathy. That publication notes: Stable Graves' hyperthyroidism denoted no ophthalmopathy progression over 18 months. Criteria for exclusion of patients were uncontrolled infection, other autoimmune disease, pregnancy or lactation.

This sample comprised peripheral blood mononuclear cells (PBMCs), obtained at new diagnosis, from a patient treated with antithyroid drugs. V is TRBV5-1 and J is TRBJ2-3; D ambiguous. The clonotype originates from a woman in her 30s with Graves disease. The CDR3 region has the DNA TGCGCCAGCAGCTTGGTGGGCCAGCCCACAGATACGCAGTATTTT. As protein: CASSLVGQPTDTQYF.